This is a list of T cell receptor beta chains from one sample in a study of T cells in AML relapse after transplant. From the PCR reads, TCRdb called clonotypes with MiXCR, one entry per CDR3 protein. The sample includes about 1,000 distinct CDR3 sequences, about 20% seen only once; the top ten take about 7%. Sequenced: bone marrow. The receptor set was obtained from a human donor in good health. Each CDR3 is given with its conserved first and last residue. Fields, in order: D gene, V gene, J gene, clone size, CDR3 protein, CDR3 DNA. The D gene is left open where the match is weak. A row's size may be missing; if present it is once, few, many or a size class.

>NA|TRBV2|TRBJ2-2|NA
CASRGGTGGGYTGELFF
TGTGCCAGCAGAGGCGGGACTGGGGGCGGCTACACCGGGGAGCTGTTTTTT
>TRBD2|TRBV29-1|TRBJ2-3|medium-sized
CSVVPSGSADTQYF
TGCAGCGTTGTCCCTAGCGGGAGCGCAGATACGCAGTATTTT
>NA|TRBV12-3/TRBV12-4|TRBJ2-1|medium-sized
CASSFRLGGNEQFF
TGTGCCAGCAGTTTCCGACTAGGGGGCAATGAGCAGTTCTTC
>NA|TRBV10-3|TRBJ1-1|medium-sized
CAITPQFGGATEAFF
TGTGCCATCACCCCTCAATTCGGGGGAGCGACTGAAGCTTTCTTT
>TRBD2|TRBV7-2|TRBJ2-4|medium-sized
CASSLARGIWEIQYF
TGTGCCAGCAGCTTAGCGCGGGGGATATGGGAGATTCAGTACTTC
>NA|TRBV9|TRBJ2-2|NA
CASSVGSLQYTGELFF
TGTGCCAGCAGCGTAGGGTCCCTCCAGTACACCGGGGAGCTGTTTTTT
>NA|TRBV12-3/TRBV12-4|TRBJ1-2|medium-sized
CASSLSRGTPRSSYGYTF
TGTGCCAGCAGTTTATCACGTGGGACTCCGAGGTCTAGCTATGGCTACACCTTC
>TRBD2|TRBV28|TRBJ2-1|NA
CASSILAGAYNEQFF
TGTGCCAGCAGCATACTAGCGGGAGCATACAATGAGCAGTTCTTC
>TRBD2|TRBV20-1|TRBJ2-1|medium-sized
CSAREPAGVNEQFF
TGCAGTGCTAGAGAGCCAGCGGGAGTAAATGAGCAGTTCTTC
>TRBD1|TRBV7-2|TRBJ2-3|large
CASSNLTGISTDTQYF
TGTGCCAGCAGCAACCTGACAGGGATTAGCACAGATACGCAGTATTTT
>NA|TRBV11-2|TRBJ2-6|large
CASSSLGGANVLTF
TGTGCCAGCAGCTCCCTCGGCGGGGCCAACGTCCTGACTTTC
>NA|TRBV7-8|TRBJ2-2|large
CASAPASGAGELFF
TGTGCCAGTGCCCCTGCGTCGGGCGCCGGGGAGCTGTTTTTT
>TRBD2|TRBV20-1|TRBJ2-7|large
CSASSGRLGYEQYF
TGCAGTGCTTCAAGCGGGAGGTTAGGCTACGAGCAGTACTTC
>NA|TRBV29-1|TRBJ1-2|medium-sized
CSVEETDGYTF
TGCAGCGTTGAAGAGACGGATGGCTACACCTTC
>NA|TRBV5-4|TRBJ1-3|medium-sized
CASTSRSGNTIYF
TGTGCCAGCACGTCTAGGTCTGGAAACACCATATATTTT
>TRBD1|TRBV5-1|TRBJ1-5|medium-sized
CASSLAPGGSQPQHF
TGCGCCAGCAGCTTGGCCCCAGGGGGAAGTCAGCCCCAGCATTTT
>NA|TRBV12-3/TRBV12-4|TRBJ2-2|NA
CASSFRGGSGELFF
TGTGCCAGCAGTTTCAGGGGGGGTTCCGGGGAGCTGTTTTTT
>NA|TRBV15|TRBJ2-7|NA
CATSLPGFSHEQYF
TGTGCCACCAGCTTGCCAGGGTTCTCCCACGAGCAATACTTC
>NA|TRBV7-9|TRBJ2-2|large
CASRPGGIGTGELFF
TGTGCCAGCAGACCCGGCGGGATCGGCACCGGGGAGCTGTTTTTT
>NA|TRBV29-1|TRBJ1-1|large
CSVDSGVAEAFF
TGCAGCGTCGATAGCGGGGTCGCTGAAGCTTTCTTT
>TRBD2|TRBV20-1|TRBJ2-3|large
CSASLAGGPGDTQYF
TGCAGTGCATCTCTAGCGGGGGGGCCAGGAGATACGCAGTATTTT
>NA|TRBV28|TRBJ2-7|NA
CASRKQFYQQYF
TGTGCCAGCAGGAAACAATTTTACCAGCAGTACTTC
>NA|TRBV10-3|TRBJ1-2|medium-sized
CAISELGNGYTF
TGTGCCATCAGTGAGCTAGGGAATGGCTACACCTTC
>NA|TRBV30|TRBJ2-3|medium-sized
CAWTQRHRDTQYF
TGTGCCTGGACCCAAAGACACAGGGATACGCAGTATTTT
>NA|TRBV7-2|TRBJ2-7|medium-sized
CASSLATQGAYEQYF
TGTGCCAGCAGCTTAGCGACGCAGGGCGCGTACGAGCAGTACTTC
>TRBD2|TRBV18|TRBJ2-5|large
CASSPPRLAVYQETQYF
TGTGCCAGCTCACCACCGAGACTAGCGGTGTACCAAGAGACCCAGTACTTC
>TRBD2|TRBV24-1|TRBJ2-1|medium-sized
CATSDPSDGLAGSSYNEQFF
TGTGCCACCAGTGATCCATCCGACGGACTAGCGGGAAGCTCCTACAATGAGCAGTTCTTC
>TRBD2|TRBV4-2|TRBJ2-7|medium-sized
CASSHTLAGEPYEQYF
TGTGCCAGCAGCCACACTTTAGCGGGAGAGCCCTACGAGCAGTACTTC
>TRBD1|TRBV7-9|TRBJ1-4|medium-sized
CASSSDRGGEKLFF
TGTGCCAGCAGCTCAGACAGGGGAGGGGAAAAACTGTTTTTT
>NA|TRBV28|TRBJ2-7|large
CASSLSTGPDEQYF
TGTGCCAGCAGTTTATCTACAGGCCCGGACGAGCAGTACTTC